A single T cell receptor beta chain is shown here with its context. The sample holds many counts of this clonotype. Its antigen is still unknown. Base qualities are not recorded, but no much larger clone differs from it by a single base. The time point label, as the study defines it: newly diagnosed GD, antithyroid drugs for less than 3 months. For both TCR sequencing and RNA sequencing, RNA was extracted from PBMCs using TRIzol. Graves' disease was diagnosed according to American Thyroid Association guidelines. Recruitment of patients was carried out at an endocrinology department in Xi'an, China. Each patient gave approximately 9 milliliters of peripheral blood, collected in an EDTA anticoagulant tube. Ficoll Paque Plus density gradient separation was used to isolate PBMCs, and no additional T cell sorting was done. An Agilent 2100 Bioanalyzer and agarose gel were used to check RNA quality, and a NanoDrop 2000 was used to measure RNA concentration.

The trim is 1 base for V and 11 bases for J, with a gap of 8 bases between the germline ends. Per the germline V gene (reference sequence), LGHDT is the CDR1 and YNNKEL is the CDR2. Including the terminal cysteine and phenylalanine, the CDR3 comprises 11 residues. The sequence is cut down to CDR3 DNA, 33 bases in frame from base 1. The record originates from a study of regulatory T cells in long-lasting Graves disease (dated by TCRdb to the early 2020s). Turning to the overall study: Patients with newly diagnosed Graves' disease had been on antithyroid drugs for under 3 months. Peripheral blood TCR sequencing and RNA sequencing compared persistent Graves' disease patients with newly diagnosed Graves' disease patients. The study took place in China and was registered as a clinical trial. A total of 35 or so samples were covered by TCR sequencing, comprising about 13 persistent and roughly 20 newly diagnosed Graves' disease patients.

The library relied on multiplex PCR. Sequencing relied on an Illumina HiSeq 4000. iRepertoire HTBI primers and Arm-PCR amplification of CDR3 regions were used to construct TCR beta libraries. PCR products were gel purified before sequencing. In the source study's methods: Across samples, 60 to 80 TRBV and roughly 13 TRBJ segments were identified and used for gene usage analysis of CDR3 amino acid clonotypes. COPE and FqMerger were used to merge the filtered high-quality paired reads into contigs. BLAST was used to align contigs to IMGT TRBV, TRBD and TRBJ reference genes, and CDR3 was defined according to IMGT. Clonotypes above 0.1% frequency were classified as highly expanded clones. Shannon entropy was used to measure repertoire diversity, and the Gini coefficient was used to measure V-J evenness. A clonotype found in more than one individual was treated as public. Starting from the raw public reads, TCRdb applied fastp trimming at Q25, assembled clones with MiXCR and retained in-frame beta chains. Rows are unified per CDR3 protein, each entry keeping the most common DNA and genes. TCRdb, not the original authors, processed these V and J calls. The sample has a few hundred thousand distinct CDR3 sequences on record, about 18% of them singletons. The ten largest clones capture 22% of the sample.

What the study reported, not specific to this receptor: The authors noted that the small sample size was a limitation that may lower accuracy. Preferential use of TRBV28, TRBJ1-2 and TRBJ2-5 was observed in persistent disease, whereas TRBV20-1 and TRBJ2-1 were favored in newly diagnosed disease. Persistent Graves' disease patients showed lower TCR Shannon entropy and fewer highly expanded clones than newly diagnosed patients, suggesting clonal expansion. Because the primary lesion, thyroid tissue, could not be accessed, the study looked at peripheral blood alone. Persistent patients shared more public clonotypes among themselves (under 3,000) than newly diagnosed patients did (about 970). Sequencing and analysis were limited to the TCR beta chain.

This sample comprised peripheral blood mononuclear cells (PBMCs), obtained at new diagnosis, from a patient treated with antithyroid drugs. The V and J segments used are TRBV3-1 and TRBJ1-1, with an unclear D gene assignment. The sequence was collected from a female donor with Graves disease. The CDR3 loop reads CASSQGSWAFF. In nucleotide form, the sequence is TGTGCCAGCAGCCAAGGGTCGTGGGCTTTCTTT.